The 31 T cell receptor beta chains below all came from one sample that was sequenced in a study of cytomegalovirus exposure and HLA in healthy donors. Primers for the PCR totalled 60 Vbeta and 13 Jbeta. Only in-frame clones appear in the TCRdb table, and some are missing; sequencing was by immunoSEQ multiplex PCR. The clone table shows around 140,000 clones, with the ten largest holding about 1.7%. The specimen sequenced was PBMCs. The receptors originated from a woman between 45 and 60 years old in good health and CMV-seronegative.

This chain connects TRBV5-1 to TRBJ2-1, with 7 bases identical to TRBD1. The V segment lost 3 bases and the J segment 4 bases; nucleotides outside the gene matches: 13. Germline V gene data show CDR1 as SGHRS and CDR2 as YFSETQ. This CDR3 comprises 17 residues. This chain's CDR3 is CASSSQTGARFYNEQFF. CDR3 nucleotides: TGCGCCAGCAGCTCCCAAACAGGGGCGAGATTTTACAATGAGCAGTTCTTC.

The CDR3 DNA reads as TGTGCCAGCAGTCCCGGACAGGTAGAAACCTCTGGAAACACCATATATTTT. It translates to CASSPGQVETSGNTIYF. The rearrangement uses TRBV28 and TRBJ1-3; TRBD1 matches at 7 bases. This CDR3 has 17 residues. With V trimmed by 5 bases and J by 0 bases, 10 bases remained unmatched. The V gene's germline CDR1 is MDHEN and CDR2 SYDVKM.

The genes are TRBV5-1 and TRBJ2-1; TRBD2 aligns across 8 bases. Looked up from germline, CDR1 is SGHRS and CDR2 is YFSETQ. The length of the CDR3 is 16 residues. V shed 3 bases and J 1 base; nucleotides not matched to a gene: 6. This CDR3 is CASSSRGGRSYNEQFF. The CDR3, as DNA: TGCGCCAGCAGCTCACGCGGGGGGAGATCCTACAATGAGCAGTTCTTC.

The V and J genes are TRBV5-1 and TRBJ2-3; D possibly corresponds to TRBD2 (5 bases). With 7 bases removed from V and 7 bases from J, the gap between germline ends came to 19 bases. CDR3 size: 14 residues. Germline CDR1 reads SGHRS; CDR2 reads YFSETQ. CDR3 protein: CASSGNSQRNTQYF. CDR3 DNA sequence: TGCGCCAGCTCCGGTAATAGCCAGCGGAATACGCAGTATTTT. The complete variable domain, with remaining parts taken from reference TRBV5-1 and TRBJ2-3, reads KAGVTQTPRYLIKTRGQQVTLSCSPISGHRSVSWYQQTPGQGLQFLFEYFSETQRNKGNFPGRFSGRQFSNSRSEMNVSTLELGDSALYLCASSGNSQRNTQYFGPGTRLTVL.

The rearrangement joins TRBV27 to TRBJ1-2; tentatively, D is TRBD1 (5 bases). Germline CDR1 and CDR2: MNHEY and SMNVEV (reference sequence). CDR3 length: 13 residues. The ends were cut back, 9 bases at V and 6 bases at J, with 17 bases in the middle. Here the CDR3 DNA reads TGTGCCAGTTCCCCCAGGGAGGAGAATGGCTACACCTTC. This gives the protein CASSPREENGYTF.

The V gene is TRBV7-2, the J gene TRBJ2-5; 12 nucleotides align to TRBD2. CDR3 length: 16 residues. Per the germline V gene, CDR1 is SGHTA and CDR2 is FQGNSA. The V and J ends lost 5 bases and 3 bases, in that order; junction bases with no gene match: 7. The CDR3 sequence: CASSPGASGGEETQYF. In DNA form, the CDR3 reads TGTGCCAGCAGCCCAGGGGCTAGCGGGGGGGAAGAGACCCAGTACTTC.

V usage is TRBV5-4 and J usage is TRBJ2-7, with 7 bases lining up with TRBD2. The CDR3 is made up of 14 amino acids. Per germline, CDR1 SGHNT and CDR2 YYREEE (reference sequence). Trimming cost V 6 bases and J 3 bases; bases outside gene matches: 9. CDR3 in DNA: TGTGCCAGCACCCCGGGGGGAGGGAACTACGAGCAGTACTTC. Translating gives CASTPGGGNYEQYF.

The CDR3 loop is CASSTLSTVSTDTQYF. In DNA form, the CDR3 reads TGTGCCAGTAGTACCTTGTCTACAGTTAGCACAGATACGCAGTATTTT. The V gene is TRBV19, the J gene TRBJ2-3; D unresolved. Germline CDR1 and CDR2: LNHDA and SQIVND (reference sequence). The CDR3 is made up of 16 amino acids. Trimming removed 4 bases from V and 0 bases from J, with 14 bases in between.

The rearrangement uses TRBV7-3 and TRBJ2-5, with D possibly matching TRBD2 (6 bases). Looked up from germline, CDR1 is SGHTA and CDR2 is FQGTGA. Trimming took 1 base from V and 5 from J, leaving 8 bases between them. The CDR3 has 13 amino acids. CDR3 region: CASSLSGGETQYF. The CDR3, as DNA: TGTGCCAGCAGCTTAAGTGGGGGGGAGACCCAGTACTTC.

The chain carries TRBV5-1 and TRBJ1-2; weak D call: TRBD1 (6 bases). V lost 1 base to trimming and J lost 9 bases, with 7 bases between them. This CDR3 is 11 amino acids long. Per germline, CDR1 SGHRS and CDR2 YFSETQ. This CDR3 is CASSLQGSYTF. For the CDR3, the DNA is TGCGCCAGCAGCTTGCAGGGGAGCTACACCTTC. The entire variable domain, with the rest obtained from reference TRBV5-1 and TRBJ1-2, is as follows: KAGVTQTPRYLIKTRGQQVTLSCSPISGHRSVSWYQQTPGQGLQFLFEYFSETQRNKGNFPGRFSGRQFSNSRSEMNVSTLELGDSALYLCASSLQGSYTFGSGTRLTVV.

V usage is TRBV18 and J usage is TRBJ1-2, with 9 bases aligning to TRBD1. Looked up from germline, CDR1 is KGHSH and CDR2 is LQKENI. V lost 3 bases, J lost 6 bases, and 5 bases stayed unmatched. This CDR3 is built from 14 residues. In DNA, the CDR3 is TGTGCCAGCTCACCTACAGGGGGCGATGATGGCTACACCTTC. It specifies CASSPTGGDDGYTF.

V usage is TRBV28 and J usage is TRBJ1-3, with no clear D. Germline CDR1 and CDR2: MDHEN and SYDVKM. This CDR3 spans 14 amino acids. Trimming removed 5 bases at V and 4 bases at J, with 12 bases between. The CDR3 nucleotides read TGTGCCAGCAGTGCCCCACCAACAGGAAACACCATATATTTT. It specifies CASSAPPTGNTIYF.

For this clone: Other DNA sequences in this sample translate to the same CDR3. V gene TRBV14 combines with J gene TRBJ2-5, with 7 bases matching TRBD1. J lost 0 bases, V lost 4 bases, and 5 bases had no gene match. Looked up from germline, CDR1 is SGHDN and CDR2 is FVKESK. This CDR3 contains 15 residues. Here the CDR3 reads CASSLGQAYQETQYF. As DNA, the CDR3 is TGTGCCAGCAGCCTCGGACAGGCGTACCAAGAGACCCAGTACTTC.

The chain joins TRBV9 to TRBJ2-1, with 8 bases that match TRBD1. Germline V CDR1 and CDR2: SGDLS, YYNGEE. The ends lost 0 bases at V and 0 bases at J; junction bases unmatched: 2. There are 16 residues in the CDR3. CDR3 in amino acids: CASSVGGQGSYNEQFF. In nucleotides, the CDR3 is TGTGCCAGCAGCGTAGGAGGACAGGGCTCCTACAATGAGCAGTTCTTC.

V gene TRBV7-9 combines with J gene TRBJ1-2; maybe TRBD1 (5 bases). Trimming pared 3 bases from V and 6 bases from J, leaving 8 bases between. Germline lookup yields CDR1 SEHNR and CDR2 FQNEAQ (reference sequence). The CDR3 length is 12 residues. The CDR3 region is CASSLRDHGYTF. The CDR3 DNA reads TGTGCCAGCAGCTTGCGGGACCATGGCTACACCTTC.

This chain links TRBV12-5 with TRBJ2-2; weak D call: TRBD1 (5 bases). Germline lookup yields CDR1 LGHNT and CDR2 FRNRAP. The CDR3 consists of 15 residues. The V and J ends lost 2 bases and 6 bases respectively, with 13 bases between them. CDR3 in amino acids: CASGLQNAGSGELFF. The CDR3, as DNA: TGTGCTAGTGGTTTGCAAAACGCAGGGTCCGGGGAGCTGTTTTTT.

The chain is built from TRBV5-1 and TRBJ1-2, with D perhaps TRBD1 (5 bases). Germline CDR1 is SGHRS and CDR2 is YFSETQ. This CDR3 contains 15 residues. Trimming removed 0 bases at V and 3 bases at J, with 12 bases between. CDR3 residues: CASSLGGVWDYGYTF. CDR3 bases: TGCGCCAGCAGCTTGGGGGGGGTCTGGGACTATGGCTACACCTTC.

The chain's CDR3 is CASSHAVGRAGKDTQYF. CDR3 coding DNA: TGTGCCAGCAGCCACGCGGTGGGAAGAGCGGGAAAGGATACGCAGTATTTT. The genes are TRBV7-3 and TRBJ2-3; 7 bases agree with TRBD2. From germline, CDR1 is SGHTA and CDR2 FQGTGA. The length of the CDR3 is 17 residues. The V gene end was trimmed by 5 bases and the J gene end by 6 bases; junction bases not matched to a gene: 17.

As concerns this clone: This CDR3 is also generated by other DNA sequences in the sample. Written as DNA, the CDR3 is TGCGCCAGCAGCTTAGGAACAGACAATCAGCCCCAGCATTTT. It translates to CASSLGTDNQPQHF. The chain is built from TRBV5-1 and TRBJ1-5; D unclear. The V gene's germline CDR1 is SGHRS and CDR2 YFSETQ. V was clipped by 2 bases and J by 3 bases, with 9 bases between them. There are 14 residues in the CDR3.

The chain is built from TRBV11-2 and TRBJ2-7; D gene ambiguous. The CDR3 is made up of 14 amino acids. The germline CDR1 and CDR2 sequences are SGHAT and FQNNGV. The V end was cut by 4 bases, the J end by 0 bases, with 10 bases between. For the CDR3, the DNA is TGTGCCAGCAGCTGGGCGAGTAGCTCCTACGAGCAGTACTTC. Translating it yields CASSWASSSYEQYF.

The chain recombines TRBV29-1 with TRBJ2-5; D is possibly TRBD1 (5 bases). Germline CDR1 is SQVTM and CDR2 is ANQGSEA. The CDR3 contains 17 residues. The ends were cut back, 5 bases at V and 2 bases at J, with 24 bases in the middle. In nucleotides, the CDR3 is TGCAGCGTTCGCCCTTCTCGGACATCTTCACGGCAAGAGACCCAGTACTTC. It yields the protein CSVRPSRTSSRQETQYF. The entire variable domain, with the rest obtained from reference TRBV29-1 and TRBJ2-5, is as follows: SAVISQKPSRDICQRGTSLTIQCQVDSQVTMMFWYRQQPGQSLTLIATANQGSEATYESGFVIDKFPISRPNLTFSTLTVSNMSPEDSSIYLCSVRPSRTSSRQETQYFGPGTRLLVL.

V and J are TRBV27 and TRBJ1-4; perhaps TRBD1 as D (6 bases). Germline V gene lookup returns CDR1 MNHEY and CDR2 SMNVEV (reference sequence). This CDR3 has 15 amino acids. V gave up 8 bases and J gave up 8 bases, with 21 bases separating them. The DNA of the CDR3 is TGTGCCAGCGGTCGCCCGGGGGCGCGGGGGGAAAAACTGTTTTTT. It translates to CASGRPGARGEKLFF.

The rearrangement joins TRBV11-2 to TRBJ2-7, with 9 positions matching TRBD1. The trim removed 3 bases at V and 3 bases at J, leaving 9 bases unmatched. The CDR3 runs 16 residues. Germline CDR1 and CDR2: SGHAT and FQNNGV. CDR3 sequence reads: CASSLVWGQGNYEQYF. The CDR3 DNA reads TGTGCCAGCAGCTTGGTTTGGGGACAGGGCAACTACGAGCAGTACTTC.

This chain connects TRBV6-1 to TRBJ1-3; possible D gene TRBD1, 6 bases. The CDR3 totals 16 residues. CDR1 and CDR2 from the germline V gene are MNHNS and SASEGT. Trimming stripped 3 bases from V and 0 bases from J, with 12 bases between. CDR3 nucleotide sequence: TGTGCCAGCAGTGATAGGACAGCCTTCTCTGGAAACACCATATATTTT. As protein: CASSDRTAFSGNTIYF.

The gene calls are TRBV28 and TRBJ2-3; the match to TRBD2 covers 7 bases. Germline V gene lookup returns CDR1 MDHEN and CDR2 SYDVKM. The CDR3 is made up of 17 amino acids. Trimming cost V 6 bases and J 0 bases; bases outside gene matches: 12. CDR3 DNA: TGTGCCAGCAGGACCCGGGACTACCCCTCTAGCACAGATACGCAGTATTTT. The encoded protein is CASRTRDYPSSTDTQYF.

The rearrangement uses TRBV15 and TRBJ1-2; possible D gene TRBD1, 6 bases. Trimming shortened V by 6 bases and J by 4 bases, and 18 bases separated the two germline ends. Per germline, CDR1 LNHNV and CDR2 YYDKDF (reference sequence). This CDR3 is 15 amino acids long. CDR3 nucleotide sequence: TGTGCCACCAGGCAGGGAGGGACACTAGTCTATGGCTACACCTTC. Translation: CATRQGGTLVYGYTF.

The V and J genes are TRBV7-9 and TRBJ2-3, with 8 bases lining up with TRBD2. The V gene's germline CDR1 is SEHNR and CDR2 FQNEAQ (reference sequence). The CDR3 length is 14 residues. The trim removed 5 bases at V and 5 bases at J, leaving 6 bases unmatched. The CDR3 DNA reads TGTGCCAGCAGCCCGGGGGGGGCAGTAGATACGCAGTATTTT. Its translation is CASSPGGAVDTQYF.

This chain links TRBV19 with TRBJ1-1, with D possibly matching TRBD1 (5 bases). Germline V gene sequence: CDR1 LNHDA, CDR2 SQIVND (reference sequence). This CDR3 is 12 amino acids long. The V end was cut by 4 bases, the J end by 7 bases, with 10 bases between. CDR3 residues: CASSTEGREAFF. As DNA, the CDR3 is TGTGCCAGTAGTACAGAGGGGCGTGAAGCTTTCTTT.

As concerns this clone: Additional DNA sequences in this sample encode the identical CDR3. This chain connects TRBV6-5 to TRBJ2-1; 7 nucleotides match TRBD2. V lost 2 bases to trimming and J lost 7 bases; unmatched junction nucleotides: 5. Germline lookup yields CDR1 MNHEY and CDR2 SVGAGI. The CDR3 length is 14 residues. CDR3 nucleotides: TGTGCCAGCAGTTACCCCGGGGGGAGGAATGAGCAGTTCTTC. Translating gives CASSYPGGRNEQFF.

The rearrangement uses TRBV28 and TRBJ2-7; D perhaps matches TRBD1 (6 bases). V dropped 2 bases and J dropped 3 bases, with 11 bases sitting between them. This CDR3 has 14 residues. CDR1 MDHEN and CDR2 SYDVKM come from the germline V gene. CDR3: CASSLPGAVYEQYF. Here the CDR3 DNA reads TGTGCCAGCAGTTTACCAGGGGCCGTCTACGAGCAGTACTTC. Full variable domain (missing parts from reference TRBV28 and TRBJ2-7): DVKVTQSSRYLVKRTGEKVFLECVQDMDHENMFWYRQDPGLGLRLIYFSYDVKMKEKGDIPEGYSVSREKKERFSLILESASTNQTSMYLCASSLPGAVYEQYFGPGTRLTVT.

V and J are TRBV5-4 and TRBJ2-1; tentative D call: TRBD2 (5 bases). Germline V CDR1 and CDR2: SGHNT, YYREEE (reference sequence). Trimming left V 4 bases short and J 3 bases short, with 11 bases between. The CDR3 totals 14 residues. CDR3 region: CASSAGVVYNEQFF. The CDR3 DNA reads as TGTGCCAGCAGCGCCGGGGTGGTCTACAATGAGCAGTTCTTC.